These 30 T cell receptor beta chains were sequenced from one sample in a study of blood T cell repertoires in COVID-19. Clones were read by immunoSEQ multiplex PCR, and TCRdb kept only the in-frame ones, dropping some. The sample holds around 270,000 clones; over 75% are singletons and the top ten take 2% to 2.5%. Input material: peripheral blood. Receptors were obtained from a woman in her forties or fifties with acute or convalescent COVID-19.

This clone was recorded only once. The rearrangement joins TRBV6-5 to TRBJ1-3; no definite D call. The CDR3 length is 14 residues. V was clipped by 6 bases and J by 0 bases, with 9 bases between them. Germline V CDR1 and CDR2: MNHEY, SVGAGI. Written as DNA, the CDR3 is TGTGCCAGCAGGGCAGTCCGCTCTGGAAACACCATATATTTT. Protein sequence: CASRAVRSGNTIYF.

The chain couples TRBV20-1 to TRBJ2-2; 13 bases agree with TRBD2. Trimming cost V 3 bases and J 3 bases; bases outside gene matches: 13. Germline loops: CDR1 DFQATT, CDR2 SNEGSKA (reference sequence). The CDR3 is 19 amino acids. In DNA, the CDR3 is TGCAGTGCTAGTCCCACTAGCGGGAGGGCCAGGTTCGACACCGGGGAGCTGTTTTTT. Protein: CSASPTSGRARFDTGELFF.

CDR3 residues: CASSQKGSLGLAGGTYEQYF. CDR3 coding DNA: TGCGCCAGCAGCCAAAAGGGAAGCCTAGGACTAGCGGGAGGAACTTACGAGCAGTACTTC. The chain carries TRBV4-3 and TRBJ2-7; 14 bases are shared with TRBD2. The germline gives CDR1 LGHNA, CDR2 YSLEER. The CDR3 loop spans 20 amino acids. With V trimmed by 2 bases and J by 4 bases, 16 bases remained unmatched.

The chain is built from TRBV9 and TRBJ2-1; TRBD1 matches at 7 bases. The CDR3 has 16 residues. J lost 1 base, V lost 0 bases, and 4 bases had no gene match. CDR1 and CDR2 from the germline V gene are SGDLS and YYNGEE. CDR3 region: CASSVGGTASYNEQFF. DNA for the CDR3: TGTGCCAGCAGCGTAGGAGGGACAGCGTCCTACAATGAGCAGTTCTTC.

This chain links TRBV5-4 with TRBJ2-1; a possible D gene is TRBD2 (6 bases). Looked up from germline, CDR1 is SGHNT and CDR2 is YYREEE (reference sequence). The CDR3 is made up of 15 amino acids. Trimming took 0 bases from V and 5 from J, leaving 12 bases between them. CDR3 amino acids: CASSLASGSHNEQFF. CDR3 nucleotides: TGTGCCAGCAGCTTGGCCTCCGGGAGCCACAATGAGCAGTTCTTC.

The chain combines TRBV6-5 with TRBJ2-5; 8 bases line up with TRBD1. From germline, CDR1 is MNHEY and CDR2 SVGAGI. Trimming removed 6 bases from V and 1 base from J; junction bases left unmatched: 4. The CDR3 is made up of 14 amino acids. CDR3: CASSRDRSQETQYF. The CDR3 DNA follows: TGTGCCAGCAGCCGGGACAGGAGCCAAGAGACCCAGTACTTC.

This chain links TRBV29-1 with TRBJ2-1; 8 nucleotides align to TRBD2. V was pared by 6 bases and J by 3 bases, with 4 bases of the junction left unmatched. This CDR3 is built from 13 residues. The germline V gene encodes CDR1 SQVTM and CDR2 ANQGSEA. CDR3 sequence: CSVSGRLYNEQFF. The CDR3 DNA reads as TGCAGCGTCAGCGGGAGACTCTACAATGAGCAGTTCTTC.

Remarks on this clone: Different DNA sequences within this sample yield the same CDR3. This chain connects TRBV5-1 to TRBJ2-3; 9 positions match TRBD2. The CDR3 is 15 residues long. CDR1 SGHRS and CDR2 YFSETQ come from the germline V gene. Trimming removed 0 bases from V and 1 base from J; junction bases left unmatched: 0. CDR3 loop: CASSLGLAGTDTQYF. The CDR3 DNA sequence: TGCGCCAGCAGCTTGGGACTAGCGGGCACAGATACGCAGTATTTT.

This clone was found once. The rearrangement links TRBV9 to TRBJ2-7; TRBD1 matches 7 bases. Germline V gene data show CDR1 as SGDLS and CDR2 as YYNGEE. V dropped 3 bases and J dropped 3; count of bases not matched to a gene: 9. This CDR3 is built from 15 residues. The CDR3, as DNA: TGTGCCAGCAGCGAGCAGGGGGACACTTACTACGAGCAGTACTTC. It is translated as CASSEQGDTYYEQYF.

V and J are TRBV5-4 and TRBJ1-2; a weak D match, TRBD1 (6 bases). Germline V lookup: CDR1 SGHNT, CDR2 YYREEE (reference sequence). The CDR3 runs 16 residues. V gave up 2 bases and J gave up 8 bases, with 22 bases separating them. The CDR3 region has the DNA TGTGCCAGCAGCTTTAAGGGGGGGCGAGAATCCGGAGGCTACACCTTC. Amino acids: CASSFKGGRESGGYTF. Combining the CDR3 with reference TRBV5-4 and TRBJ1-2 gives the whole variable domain ETGVTQSPTHLIKTRGQQVTLRCSSQSGHNTVSWYQQALGQGPQFIFQYYREEENGRGNFPPRFSGLQFPNYSSELNVNALELDDSALYLCASSFKGGRESGGYTFGSGTRLTVV.

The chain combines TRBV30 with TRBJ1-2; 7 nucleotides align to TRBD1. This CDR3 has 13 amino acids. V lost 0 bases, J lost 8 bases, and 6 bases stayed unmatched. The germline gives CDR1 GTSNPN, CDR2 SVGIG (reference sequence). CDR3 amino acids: CAWSVSGGGGYTF. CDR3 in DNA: TGTGCCTGGAGTGTATCAGGGGGAGGCGGCTACACCTTC.

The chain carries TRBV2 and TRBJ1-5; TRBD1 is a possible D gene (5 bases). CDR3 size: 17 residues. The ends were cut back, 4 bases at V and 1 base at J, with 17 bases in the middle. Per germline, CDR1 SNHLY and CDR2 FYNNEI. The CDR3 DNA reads TGTGCCAGCAGTGGACGCCTTGGGGGGATGAGCAATCAGCCCCAGCATTTT. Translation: CASSGRLGGMSNQPQHF.

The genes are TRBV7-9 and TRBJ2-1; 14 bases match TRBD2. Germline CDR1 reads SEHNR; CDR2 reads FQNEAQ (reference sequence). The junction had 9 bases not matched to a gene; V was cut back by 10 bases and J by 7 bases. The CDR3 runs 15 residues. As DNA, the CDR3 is TGTGCCACCGGGACTAGCGGGAGTTCGCGTAATGAGCAGTTCTTC. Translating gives CATGTSGSSRNEQFF.

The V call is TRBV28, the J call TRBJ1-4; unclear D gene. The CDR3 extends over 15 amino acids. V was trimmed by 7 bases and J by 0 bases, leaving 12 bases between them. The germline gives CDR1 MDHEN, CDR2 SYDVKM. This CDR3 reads CASTPRGATNEKLFF. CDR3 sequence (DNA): TGTGCCAGCACCCCTCGCGGTGCAACTAATGAAAAACTGTTTTTT.

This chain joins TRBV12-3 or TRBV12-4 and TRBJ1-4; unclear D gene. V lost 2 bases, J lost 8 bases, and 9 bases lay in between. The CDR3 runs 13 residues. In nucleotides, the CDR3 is TGTGCCAGCAGTTTAAGTCGGGGAGAAAAACTGTTTTTT. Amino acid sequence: CASSLSRGEKLFF.

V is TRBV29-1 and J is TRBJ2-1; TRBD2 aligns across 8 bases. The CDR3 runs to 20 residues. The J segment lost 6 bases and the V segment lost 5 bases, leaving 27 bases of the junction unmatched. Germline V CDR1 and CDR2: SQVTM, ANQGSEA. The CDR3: CSVFAFGPSGSHPIFNEQFF. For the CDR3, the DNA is TGCAGCGTTTTTGCCTTTGGGCCTAGCGGGTCCCACCCAATTTTCAATGAGCAGTTCTTC.

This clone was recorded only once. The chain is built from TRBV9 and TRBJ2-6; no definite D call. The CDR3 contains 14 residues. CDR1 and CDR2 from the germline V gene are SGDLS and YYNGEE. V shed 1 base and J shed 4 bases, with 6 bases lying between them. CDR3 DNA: TGTGCCAGCAGCGTATTCCCGGGGGCCAACGTCCTGACTTTC. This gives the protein CASSVFPGANVLTF.

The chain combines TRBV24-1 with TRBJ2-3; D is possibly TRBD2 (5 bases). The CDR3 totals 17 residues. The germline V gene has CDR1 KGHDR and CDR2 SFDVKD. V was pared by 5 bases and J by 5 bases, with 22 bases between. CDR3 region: CATSASMPNPSGDTQYF. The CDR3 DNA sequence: TGTGCCACCAGTGCTAGCATGCCCAATCCCTCGGGAGATACGCAGTATTTT.

The chain's CDR3 is CASSPRMNTEAFF. The CDR3 DNA sequence: TGTGCCAGCAGCCCCAGGATGAACACTGAAGCTTTCTTT. J is TRBJ1-1 and V is TRBV7-2; D is unclear. Germline V gene data show CDR1 as SGHTA and CDR2 as FQGNSA. This CDR3 comprises 13 residues. V dropped 5 bases and J dropped 0 bases, with 7 bases sitting between them.

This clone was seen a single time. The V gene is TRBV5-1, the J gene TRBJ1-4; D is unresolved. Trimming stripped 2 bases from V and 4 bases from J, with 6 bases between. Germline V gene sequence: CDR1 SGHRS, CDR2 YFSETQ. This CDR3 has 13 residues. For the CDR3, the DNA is TGCGCCAGCAGCTTTACACATAATGAAAAACTGTTTTTT. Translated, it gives CASSFTHNEKLFF.

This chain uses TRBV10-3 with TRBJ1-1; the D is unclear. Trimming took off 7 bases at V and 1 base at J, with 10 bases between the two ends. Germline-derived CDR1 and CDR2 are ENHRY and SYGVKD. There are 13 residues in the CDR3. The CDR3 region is CAITYSWNTEAFF. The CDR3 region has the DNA TGTGCCATCACCTACTCTTGGAACACTGAAGCTTTCTTT.

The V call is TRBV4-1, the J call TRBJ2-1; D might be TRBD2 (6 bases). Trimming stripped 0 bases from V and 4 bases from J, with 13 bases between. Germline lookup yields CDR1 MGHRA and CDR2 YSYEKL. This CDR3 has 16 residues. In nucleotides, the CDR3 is TGCGCCAGCAGCCAAGACCGGCGGGGTGGATACAATGAGCAGTTCTTC. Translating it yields CASSQDRRGGYNEQFF.

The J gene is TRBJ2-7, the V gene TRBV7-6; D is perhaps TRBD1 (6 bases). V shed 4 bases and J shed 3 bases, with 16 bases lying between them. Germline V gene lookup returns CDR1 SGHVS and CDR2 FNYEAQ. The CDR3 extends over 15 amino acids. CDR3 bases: TGTGCCAGCAGCTCAGGGGCGGGTATCCGCTACGAGCAGTACTTC. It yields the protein CASSSGAGIRYEQYF. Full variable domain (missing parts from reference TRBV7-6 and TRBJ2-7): GAGVSQSPRYKVTKRGQDVALRCDPISGHVSLYWYRQALGQGPEFLTYFNYEAQQDKSGLPNDRFSAERPEGSISTLTIQRTEQRDSAMYRCASSSGAGIRYEQYFGPGTRLTVT.

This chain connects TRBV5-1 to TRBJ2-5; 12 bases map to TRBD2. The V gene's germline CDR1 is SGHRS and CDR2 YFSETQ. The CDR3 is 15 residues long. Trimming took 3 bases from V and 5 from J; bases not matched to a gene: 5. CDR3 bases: TGCGCCAGCAGCTCTCTCCTAGCGGGAGGGGAGACCCAGTACTTC. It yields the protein CASSSLLAGGETQYF. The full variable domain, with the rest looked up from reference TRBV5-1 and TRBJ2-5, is KAGVTQTPRYLIKTRGQQVTLSCSPISGHRSVSWYQQTPGQGLQFLFEYFSETQRNKGNFPGRFSGRQFSNSRSEMNVSTLELGDSALYLCASSSLLAGGETQYFGPGTRLLVL.

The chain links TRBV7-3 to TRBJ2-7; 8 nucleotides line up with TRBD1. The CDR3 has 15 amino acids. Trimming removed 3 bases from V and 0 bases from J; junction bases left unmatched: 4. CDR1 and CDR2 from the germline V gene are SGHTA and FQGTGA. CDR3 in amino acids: CASSLGTGLSYEQYF. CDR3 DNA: TGTGCCAGCAGCTTGGGGACAGGCCTCTCCTACGAGCAGTACTTC.

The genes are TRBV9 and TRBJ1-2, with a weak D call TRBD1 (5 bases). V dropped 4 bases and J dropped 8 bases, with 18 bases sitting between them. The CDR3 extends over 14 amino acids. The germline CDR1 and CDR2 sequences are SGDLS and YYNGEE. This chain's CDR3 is CASSPRTGFQGYTF. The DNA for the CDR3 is TGTGCCAGCAGCCCCAGAACAGGTTTTCAGGGCTACACCTTC. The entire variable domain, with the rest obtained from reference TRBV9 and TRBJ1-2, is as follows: DSGVTQTPKHLITATGQRVTLRCSPRSGDLSVYWYQQSLDQGLQFLIQYYNGEERAKGNILERFSAQQFPDLHSELNLSSLELGDSALYFCASSPRTGFQGYTFGSGTRLTVV.

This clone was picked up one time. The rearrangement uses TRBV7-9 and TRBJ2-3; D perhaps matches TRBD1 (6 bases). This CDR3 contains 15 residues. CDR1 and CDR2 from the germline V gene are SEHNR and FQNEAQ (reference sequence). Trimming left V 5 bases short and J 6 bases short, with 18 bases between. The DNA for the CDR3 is TGTGCCAGCAGCCCCCTCGCAGGGGCCGGGGATACGCAGTATTTT. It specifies CASSPLAGAGDTQYF. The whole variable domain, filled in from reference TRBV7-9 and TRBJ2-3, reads DTGVSQNPRHKITKRGQNVTFRCDPISEHNRLYWYRQTLGQGPEFLTYFQNEAQLEKSRLLSDRFSAERPKGSFSTLEIQRTEQGDSAMYLCASSPLAGAGDTQYFGPGTRLTVL.

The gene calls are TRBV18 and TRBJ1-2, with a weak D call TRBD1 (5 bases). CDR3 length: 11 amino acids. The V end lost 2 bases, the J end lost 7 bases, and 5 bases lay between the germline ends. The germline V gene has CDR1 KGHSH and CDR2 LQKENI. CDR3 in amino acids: CASSPRGGYTF. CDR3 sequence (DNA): TGTGCCAGCTCACCAAGGGGTGGCTACACCTTC.

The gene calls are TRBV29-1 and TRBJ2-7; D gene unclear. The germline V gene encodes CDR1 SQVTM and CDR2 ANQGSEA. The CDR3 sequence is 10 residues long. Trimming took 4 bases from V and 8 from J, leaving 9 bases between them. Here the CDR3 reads CSVVVYQQYF. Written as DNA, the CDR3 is TGCAGCGTTGTAGTGTACCAGCAGTACTTC.

The CDR3 region has the DNA TGTGCCAGCAGTTACTTGGAGACTAGACAAAACATTCAGTACTTC. Amino acids: CASSYLETRQNIQYF. The chain recombines TRBV6-2 or TRBV6-3 with TRBJ2-4, with a possible D match to TRBD2 (6 bases). The CDR3 covers 15 residues. The V gene lost 1 base and the J gene lost 5 bases, with 12 bases spanning the gap. Germline values: CDR1 MNHEY, CDR2 SVGEGT.